The 24 T cell receptor beta chains below were found in one sample sequenced in a study of beta chain bispecific antibodies for T cell cancers. Findings and limits, study-wide: The leukemia cells, rather than normal T cells, gave most of the targeted TRBV signal.

T cells were expanded from blood mononuclear cells for about 3 days with anti-CD3 OKT3 or CD3/CD28 beads. These receptors' targets are unknown. Each CDR3 protein gets one entry after TCRdb re-called the 5' RACE reads with MiXCR. This sample has over 20,000 distinct CDR3 sequences, with approximately 2.6% found just once. Sequencing was carried out using healthy donor T cells cultured with leukemia cells. The receptors originated from a human donor in good health. Some clones in this sample may be carry-over from other donors' samples.

This clonotype was detected many times. V is TRBV2 and J is TRBJ2-1, with 9 bases that match TRBD1. The CDR3 is made up of 14 amino acids. The V segment lost 4 bases and the J segment 4 bases; nucleotides outside the gene matches: 2. CDR1 and CDR2 (germline): SNHLY, FYNNEI. CDR3 DNA: TGTGCCAGCAGTGGGGGACAGGGATACAATGAGCAGTTCTTC. It translates to CASSGGQGYNEQFF.

The V and J genes are TRBV20-1 and TRBJ2-4, with D unclear. The CDR3 loop spans 14 amino acids. The V end was cut by 0 bases, the J end by 0 bases, with 6 bases between. CDR1 and CDR2 (germline): DFQATT, SNEGSKA (reference sequence). The CDR3 sequence is CSARDPRAKNIQYF. CDR3 nucleotides: TGCAGTGCTAGAGATCCTCGAGCCAAAAACATTCAGTACTTC.

This clonotype has just a few counts. The rearrangement uses TRBV5-4 and TRBJ2-7; 8 bases agree with TRBD1. CDR1 and CDR2 (germline): SGHNT, YYREEE (reference sequence). CDR3 length equals 13 residues. The J segment lost 1 base and the V segment lost 6 bases, leaving 3 bases of the junction unmatched. CDR3 nucleotide sequence: TGTGCCAGCAAGGACAGGGATTCCTACGAGCAGTACTTC. It yields the protein CASKDRDSYEQYF.

The V and J genes are TRBV30 and TRBJ2-6; 8 nucleotides match TRBD1. The germline V gene has CDR1 GTSNPN and CDR2 SVGIG (reference sequence). V lost 5 bases and J lost 4; bases outside the gene matches: 4. CDR3 length equals 14 residues. CDR3 loop: CAWATGVGANVLTF. For the CDR3, the DNA is TGTGCCTGGGCGACAGGGGTCGGGGCCAACGTCCTGACTTTC.

This clonotype was found many times. V and J are TRBV6-6 and TRBJ2-3; D unresolved. V was pared by 0 bases and J by 5 bases, with 6 bases between. The CDR3 has 13 residues. Germline loops: CDR1 MNHNY, CDR2 SVGAGI (reference sequence). The CDR3 DNA sequence: TGTGCCAGCAGTTACTCGTCGGTAGATACGCAGTATTTT. Translation gives CASSYSSVDTQYF.

This clonotype was recorded many times. J is TRBJ2-3 and V is TRBV20-1, with 10 bases that match TRBD2. CDR1 DFQATT and CDR2 SNEGSKA come from the germline V gene (reference sequence). This CDR3 is 13 amino acids long. V lost 6 bases and J lost 4; bases outside the gene matches: 4. The CDR3 sequence: CSALGLASDTQYF. The CDR3 coding sequence is TGCAGTGCCCTGGGACTAGCGTCAGATACGCAGTATTTT.

This clonotype was counted only a few times. This chain uses TRBV27 with TRBJ1-1; 7 bases map to TRBD1. V was clipped by 6 bases and J by 3 bases; unmatched bases: 4. Germline values: CDR1 MNHEY, CDR2 SMNVEV (reference sequence). The CDR3 is 13 amino acids. The CDR3 loop is CASRTGLYTEAFF. The CDR3, as DNA: TGTGCCAGCAGGACAGGGCTGTACACTGAAGCTTTCTTT.

This clonotype has a count of ten or more. V is TRBV7-9 and J is TRBJ1-4; 10 positions match TRBD1. The junction had 7 bases not matched to a gene; V was cut back by 5 bases and J by 1 base. CDR1 SEHNR and CDR2 FQNEAQ come from the germline V gene (reference sequence). The length of the CDR3 is 17 residues. The CDR3 loop is CASSVRQGAVTNEKLFF. The CDR3 DNA is TGTGCCAGCAGCGTACGACAGGGGGCAGTAACTAATGAAAAACTGTTTTTT.

The rearrangement joins TRBV27 to TRBJ1-5; 9 bases are a match to TRBD1. CDR3 length: 17 amino acids. Trimming at V came to 6 bases and at J to 7 bases, leaving 16 bases not matched to a gene. Germline CDR1 is MNHEY and CDR2 is SMNVEV (reference sequence). As DNA, the CDR3 is TGTGCCAGCAGACCCTACCCGGGACAGGGCCCCCTCCAGCCCCAGCATTTT. Amino acid sequence: CASRPYPGQGPLQPQHF.

This clonotype came up many times. The gene calls are TRBV20-1 and TRBJ1-6; no clear D. Between the trimmed V and J ends, which lost 6 bases and 6 bases, there was a span of 18 bases. The germline V gene has CDR1 DFQATT and CDR2 SNEGSKA (reference sequence). The CDR3 sequence is 15 residues long. CDR3 residues: CSAPKDGSGNSPLHF. The CDR3 region has the DNA TGCAGTGCCCCTAAGGACGGGAGCGGTAATTCACCCCTCCACTTT.

This clonotype was counted at least ten times. The chain employs TRBV5-5 and TRBJ2-7; 7 bases map to TRBD1. Germline values: CDR1 SGHKS, CDR2 YYEKEE (reference sequence). This CDR3 comprises 15 residues. V was pared by 2 bases and J by 2 bases, with 7 bases of the junction left unmatched. In DNA, the CDR3 is TGTGCCAGCAGCTTATACGGGACAGAACCCTACGAGCAGTACTTC. Its protein product is CASSLYGTEPYEQYF.

This clonotype was detected many times. V gene TRBV5-1 combines with J gene TRBJ1-1, with unresolved D. V shed 0 bases and J shed 6 bases, with 9 bases lying between them. CDR3 length: 13 amino acids. From germline, CDR1 is SGHRS and CDR2 YFSETQ. CDR3 sequence (DNA): TGCGCCAGCAGCTTGGGGGGAAGTGCTGAAGCTTTCTTT. Translating gives CASSLGGSAEAFF.

This clonotype was observed at least ten times. The gene calls are TRBV5-1 and TRBJ2-5, with D maybe TRBD1 (5 bases). Germline V gene sequence: CDR1 SGHRS, CDR2 YFSETQ. The CDR3 loop spans 15 amino acids. V lost 4 bases to trimming and J lost 0 bases, with 13 bases between them. For the CDR3, the DNA is TGCGCCAGCAGCCAAACGGGCAGGGACCAAGAGACCCAGTACTTC. Protein sequence: CASSQTGRDQETQYF.

This clonotype was recorded many times. This chain uses TRBV21-1 with TRBJ2-6. TRBV21-1 corresponds to a pseudogene. This CDR3 region has 16 residues. The CDR3 spells CASLSPDGSGANVLTF. Here the CDR3 DNA reads TGTGCCAGCCTTTCACCGGATGGCTCTGGGGCCAACGTCCTGACTTTC.

The chain has TRBV2 and TRBJ2-7; D not certain. Germline V CDR1 and CDR2: SNHLY, FYNNEI. The CDR3 runs to 10 residues. V lost 4 bases and J 5 bases, leaving 3 bases between the germline ends. In DNA form, the CDR3 reads TGTGCCAGCAGTGCCCACGAGCAGTACTTC. This encodes CASSAHEQYF.

This clonotype was picked up many times. This chain links TRBV10-3 with TRBJ2-3; 9 nucleotides match TRBD2. V was clipped by 2 bases and J by 7 bases; unmatched bases: 10. CDR3 length equals 16 residues. In germline, CDR1 is ENHRY, CDR2 SYGVKD. The CDR3 sequence is CAISEERASGMHTQYF. The DNA of the CDR3 is TGTGCCATCAGTGAGGAGAGGGCTAGCGGGATGCATACGCAGTATTTT.

This clonotype was seen a handful of times. The chain recombines TRBV5-1 with TRBJ2-6; no clear D. CDR1 is SGHRS and CDR2 is YFSETQ in the germline V gene. Trimming pared 0 bases from V and 0 bases from J, leaving 13 bases between. CDR3 size: 18 residues. CDR3 nucleotide sequence: TGCGCCAGCAGCTTGGTTATGGCTCCGGACTCTGGGGCCAACGTCCTGACTTTC. It codes for CASSLVMAPDSGANVLTF.

At least ten counts were recorded for this clonotype. The chain links TRBV12-3 or TRBV12-4 to TRBJ2-5; the D call may be TRBD1 or TRBD2 (5 bases each). The CDR3 extends over 12 amino acids. V gave up 3 bases and J gave up 5 bases, with 7 bases separating them. CDR3 bases: TGTGCCAGCAGTTTTTGGGGGGAGACCCAGTACTTC. Amino acid sequence: CASSFWGETQYF.

This clonotype was counted many times. V gene TRBV5-6 combines with J gene TRBJ1-1, with D perhaps matching TRBD1 (6 bases). Trimming took off 2 bases at V and 4 bases at J, with 12 bases between the two ends. Germline V gene data show CDR1 as SGHDT and CDR2 as YYEEEE. This CDR3 comprises 14 residues. CDR3 nucleotide sequence: TGTGCCAGCAGCTTCACCCAAGGGGGCACTGAAGCTTTCTTT. Encoded protein: CASSFTQGGTEAFF.

The rearrangement links TRBV12-3 or TRBV12-4 to TRBJ2-5; unclear D gene. This CDR3 region has 14 residues. Trimming stripped 5 bases from V and 8 bases from J, with 18 bases between. The CDR3 DNA sequence: TGTGCCAGCAGTCCCTGGACGGGCCTAATTACCCAGTACTTC. This gives the protein CASSPWTGLITQYF.

The chain joins TRBV19 to TRBJ1-1, with a weak D call TRBD1 (5 bases). Germline CDR1 and CDR2: LNHDA and SQIVND (reference sequence). V lost 3 bases and J lost 0, with 8 bases in between. The CDR3 spans 14 residues. CDR3 in DNA: TGTGCCAGTAGTATCGGGGCAATGAACACTGAAGCTTTCTTT. Residues: CASSIGAMNTEAFF.

This clonotype was detected many times. J is TRBJ2-7 and V is TRBV2, with TRBD2 as a possible D gene (5 bases). V dropped 7 bases and J dropped 4 bases, with 14 bases sitting between them. The CDR3 runs 13 residues. Germline V gene sequence: CDR1 SNHLY, CDR2 FYNNEI. The CDR3 DNA reads TGTGCCAGCATTAGCTACGGCGGGTACGAGCAGTACTTC. Translated: CASISYGGYEQYF.

The sample holds many counts of this clonotype. V usage is TRBV14 and J usage is TRBJ2-5; D may correspond to TRBD1 or TRBD2 (5 bases each). V was shortened by 3 bases and J by 4 bases, with 27 bases between the two germline ends. The V gene's germline CDR1 is SGHDN and CDR2 FVKESK. This CDR3 region has 19 residues. The CDR3 here is CASSHLGASGWRWGETQYF. CDR3 bases: TGTGCCAGCAGCCACCTAGGGGCCAGCGGCTGGCGCTGGGGAGAGACCCAGTACTTC.

This clonotype was seen many times. The V and J genes are TRBV5-1 and TRBJ2-7, with D perhaps matching TRBD1 or TRBD2 (5 bases each). The CDR3 sequence is 15 residues long. V dropped 4 bases and J dropped 6 bases, with 20 bases sitting between them. The germline gives CDR1 SGHRS, CDR2 YFSETQ. For the CDR3, the DNA is TGCGCCAGCAGCCGGCGGTCCCAGGGACCCCTCGAGCAGTACTTC. Protein product: CASSRRSQGPLEQYF.